This T cell receptor (beta chain) was found in a study of beta chain features in type 1 diabetes. There are 15 residues in the CDR3. Trimming shortened V by 0 bases and J by 0 bases, and 6 bases separated the two germline ends. The V gene's germline CDR1 is LNHNV and CDR2 YYDKDF (reference sequence). Expressed TCRB transcripts were sequenced because the isolated RNA had all been reverse transcribed beforehand. Only in-frame clones appear in the TCRdb table, and some are missing; sequencing was by immunoSEQ multiplex PCR. This sample has 600,000 to 650,000 clones; about 14% occur once, and the top ten carry about 0.086%.

This clonotype originated in a man aged 18-30 years in good health. The chain combines TRBV15 with TRBJ2-4; no definite D call. Source material: naive CD4+ T cells from blood. The CDR3 loop reads CATSRDILAKNIQYF. The DNA of the CDR3 is TGTGCCACCAGCAGAGACATCCTAGCCAAAAACATTCAGTACTTC.